Below, 25 T cell receptor beta chains from the same sample are listed, as sequenced in a study of blood T cell repertoires in COVID-19. The data were produced by immunoSEQ multiplex PCR, yet TCRdb's version contains in-frame clones alone and is incomplete. The sample includes 15,000 to 20,000 clones, 80% of them seen just once. The sample consisted of peripheral blood. These receptors were obtained from a man older than 75 with acute or convalescent COVID-19.

This rearrangement joins TRBV2 to TRBJ2-5; D may be TRBD2 (6 bases). Between the trimmed V and J ends, which lost 1 base and 7 bases, there was a span of 13 bases. The germline V gene encodes CDR1 SNHLY and CDR2 FYNNEI. This CDR3 region has 14 residues. CDR3 coding DNA: TGTGCCAGCAGTGAAGGTCTAGCGCGGGGGACCCAGTACTTC. It is translated as CASSEGLARGTQYF.

The rearrangement joins TRBV28 to TRBJ1-1; D gene unclear. The germline CDR1 and CDR2 sequences are MDHEN and SYDVKM. Trimming shortened V by 10 bases and J by 6 bases, and 18 bases separated the two germline ends. The CDR3 loop spans 13 amino acids. CDR3 sequence: CATLGQAGSEAFF. DNA for the CDR3: TGTGCCACCCTGGGTCAGGCCGGCTCTGAAGCTTTCTTT.

The rearrangement joins TRBV14 to TRBJ1-6; D may be TRBD1 (6 bases). V was shortened by 4 bases and J by 5 bases, with 15 bases between the two germline ends. The CDR3 extends over 16 amino acids. Germline assignment: CDR1 SGHDN and CDR2 FVKESK. The CDR3 nucleotides read TGTGCCAGCAGCCGAAAGCCCACAGGGAATAATTCACCCCTCCACTTT. Protein: CASSRKPTGNNSPLHF.

In this sample, this clone turned up once. The chain uses TRBV19 and TRBJ2-2, with unresolved D. The V end was cut by 7 bases, the J end by 1 base, with 10 bases between. The CDR3 is made up of 14 amino acids. In germline, CDR1 is LNHDA, CDR2 SQIVND (reference sequence). CDR3 sequence (DNA): TGTGCCAGTATGGCAGGCTTGAACACCGGGGAGCTGTTTTTT. Translated, it gives CASMAGLNTGELFF.

The V and J genes are TRBV23-1 and TRBJ1-5, with TRBD1 matching over 8 bases. TRBV23-1 is an open reading frame whose function is uncertain. Germline trimming cut 6 bases from V and 15 bases from J; bases unmatched to any gene: 10. The CDR3 loop spans 12 amino acids. The CDR3 reads CASRGCPDRGHF. CDR3 nucleotides: TGCGCCAGCAGGGGATGTCCTGACAGGGGGCATTTT.

V usage is TRBV6-5 and J usage is TRBJ1-2; D is unclear. Deletions cut 11 bases from V and 10 bases from J, with 14 bases between. The CDR3 contains 10 residues. Germline lookup yields CDR1 MNHEY and CDR2 SVGAGI. CDR3 sequence: CAGGRRDYTF. For the CDR3, the DNA is TGTGCCGGCGGGCGGCGAGACTACACCTTC.

This clone was seen once. CDR3 sequence reads: CASSDRGYGYTF. CDR3 DNA sequence: TGTGCCAGCAGCGACAGGGGATATGGCTACACCTTC. The V and J genes are TRBV2 and TRBJ1-2; 8 bases agree with TRBD1. In germline, CDR1 is SNHLY, CDR2 FYNNEI. J was trimmed by 5 bases and V by 6 bases; bases with no gene match: 2. There are 12 residues in the CDR3.

This clone was found once. This chain connects TRBV5-8 to TRBJ2-2, with TRBD2 matching 14 bases. Germline V CDR1 and CDR2: SGHTS, YDEGEE. The V and J ends lost 3 bases and 4 bases, in that order; junction bases with no gene match: 8. The CDR3 runs to 18 residues. The CDR3, as DNA: TGTGCCAGCAGCTCCGCTCGGACTAGCGGGGGGAGCACCGGGGAGCTGTTTTTT. Translating it yields CASSSARTSGGSTGELFF.

V gene TRBV3-1 (or the pseudogene TRBV3-2) combines with J gene TRBJ1-2; D is undetermined. Germline V CDR1 and CDR2: LGHDT, YNNKEL (reference sequence). This CDR3 is 15 amino acids long. Trimming cost V 3 bases and J 8 bases, with 19 bases left between them. In DNA, the CDR3 is TGTGCCAGCAGCCAGTACCAGGTAAGAATATACGGCTACACCTTC. Protein sequence: CASSQYQVRIYGYTF.

The gene calls are TRBV3-1 (or the pseudogene TRBV3-2) and TRBJ2-7; tentative D call: TRBD1 (6 bases). Germline V gives CDR1 LGHDT, CDR2 YNNKEL (reference sequence). The length of the CDR3 is 13 residues. The V end lost 3 bases, the J end lost 4 bases, and 10 bases lay between the germline ends. The CDR3 coding sequence is TGTGCCAGCAGCCACAGGGGTGCTTACGAGCAGTACTTC. Amino acid sequence: CASSHRGAYEQYF.

The chain recombines TRBV7-9 with TRBJ2-1; D not resolved. CDR3 size: 13 residues. Per the germline V gene, CDR1 is SEHNR and CDR2 is FQNEAQ (reference sequence). V lost 4 bases to trimming and J lost 7 bases, with 11 bases between them. This CDR3 is CASSYQSLNEQFF. The CDR3, as DNA: TGTGCCAGCAGCTACCAGTCCCTTAATGAGCAGTTCTTC.

This clone has more than one count but fewer than ten. The J gene is TRBJ1-6, the V gene TRBV7-2; D remains unclear. The CDR3 totals 17 residues. Trimming shortened V by 0 bases and J by 0 bases, and 9 bases separated the two germline ends. Germline CDR1 and CDR2: SGHTA and FQGNSA. The CDR3: CASSLAEMSSYNSPLHF. The CDR3 DNA is TGTGCCAGCAGCTTAGCTGAAATGAGCTCCTATAATTCACCCCTCCACTTT.

This chain uses TRBV29-1 with TRBJ1-4; TRBD1 agrees at 7 bases. This CDR3 has 12 amino acids. Germline CDR1 is SQVTM and CDR2 is ANQGSEA. J lost 7 bases, V lost 6 bases, and 5 bases had no gene match. The CDR3 bases are TGCAGCGTCCGGGACAGTCCTGAAAAACTGTTTTTT. It is translated as CSVRDSPEKLFF.

J is TRBJ1-1 and V is TRBV27, with no clear D. Trimming left V 6 bases short and J 2 bases short, with 10 bases between. Germline V gene lookup returns CDR1 MNHEY and CDR2 SMNVEV (reference sequence). The CDR3 contains 13 residues. CDR3 residues: CASRRGLNTEAFF. Here the CDR3 DNA reads TGTGCCAGCAGGAGAGGGCTCAACACTGAAGCTTTCTTT.

The V gene is TRBV28, the J gene TRBJ2-2; D gene unclear. There are 14 residues in the CDR3. Per the germline V gene, CDR1 is MDHEN and CDR2 is SYDVKM. Trimming removed 2 bases from V and 8 bases from J, with 12 bases in between. Written as DNA, the CDR3 is TGTGCCAGCAGTTTAAGACCCGGCGGAGGGGAGCTGTTTTTT. This codes for CASSLRPGGGELFF.

The genes are TRBV5-8 and TRBJ2-7; 7 bases fit TRBD1. The V segment lost 0 bases and the J segment 0 bases; nucleotides outside the gene matches: 3. Germline V CDR1 and CDR2: SGHTS, YDEGEE. This CDR3 has 15 amino acids. CDR3 nucleotides: TGTGCCAGCAGCTTGGGGGACAGCATCTCCTACGAGCAGTACTTC. Protein sequence: CASSLGDSISYEQYF.

The chain couples TRBV6-1 to TRBJ1-2, with 7 positions matching TRBD1. Germline CDR1 is MNHNS and CDR2 is SASEGT. Trimming took 0 bases from V and 8 from J; bases not matched to a gene: 9. CDR3 length: 15 residues. The CDR3 region has the DNA TGTGCCAGCAGTGAAGCGCACGAGGGGGCGCGAGGCTACACCTTC. It yields the protein CASSEAHEGARGYTF.

The V and J genes are TRBV7-2 and TRBJ1-2, with 9 bases lining up with TRBD1. CDR3 length equals 14 residues. After removal of 11 bases from V and 5 bases from J, the junction contained 12 bases not matched to a gene. Germline V lookup: CDR1 SGHTA, CDR2 FQGNSA. CDR3 in DNA: TGTGCCGGGGACAGGGCGGGGGTGGAATATGGCTACACCTTC. It translates to CAGDRAGVEYGYTF.

The V and J genes are TRBV2 and TRBJ1-5, with TRBD1 identical over 7 bases. This CDR3 is 13 amino acids long. Trimming removed 4 bases from V and 7 bases from J; junction bases left unmatched: 4. CDR1 and CDR2 from the germline V gene are SNHLY and FYNNEI. The CDR3 DNA reads TGTGCCAGCAGTGGACAGGGTTGGCAGCCCCAGCATTTT. It codes for CASSGQGWQPQHF.

The chain recombines TRBV11-2 with TRBJ2-7; the match to TRBD1 covers 7 bases. The CDR3 is 16 amino acids. The ends lost 1 base at V and 6 bases at J; junction bases unmatched: 12. Per germline, CDR1 SGHAT and CDR2 FQNNGV. CDR3 region: CASSLGPTGNAGEQYF. CDR3 coding DNA: TGTGCCAGCAGCTTAGGCCCGACAGGGAATGCGGGCGAGCAGTACTTC.

This clone was detected only a few times. J is TRBJ2-3 and V is TRBV7-2; the D gene is possibly TRBD2 (6 bases). Germline V gene lookup returns CDR1 SGHTA and CDR2 FQGNSA. V dropped 3 bases and J dropped 0 bases, with 10 bases sitting between them. The CDR3 has 15 residues. CDR3 coding DNA: TGTGCCAGCAGCTTGGGGGGTCTGAGCACAGATACGCAGTATTTT. Amino acid sequence: CASSLGGLSTDTQYF.

The rearrangement links TRBV6-5 to TRBJ1-3, with 9 bases fitting TRBD1. V gave up 2 bases and J gave up 3 bases; unmatched junction bases: 5. Germline CDR1 is MNHEY and CDR2 is SVGAGI. This CDR3 has 16 amino acids. CDR3 DNA sequence: TGTGCCAGCAGTTACGGACAGGGGCTGGTTGGAAACACCATATATTTT. Its protein is CASSYGQGLVGNTIYF.

This clone qualifies as medium-sized. The V and J genes are TRBV6-2 or TRBV6-3 and TRBJ2-7; a possible D gene is TRBD1 (6 bases). Germline CDR1 is MNHEY and CDR2 is SVGEGT. Trimming removed 7 bases from V and 3 bases from J, with 13 bases in between. The CDR3 runs 13 residues. CDR3 DNA: TGTGCCAGCACCCCGGGACAAAACTACGAGCAGTACTTC. This gives the protein CASTPGQNYEQYF.

This rearrangement joins TRBV2 to TRBJ2-1; 10 bases align to TRBD2. CDR3 length equals 14 residues. V shed 9 bases, J shed 4 bases, and the junction held 6 bases outside the gene matches. Germline V gives CDR1 SNHLY, CDR2 FYNNEI. CDR3 bases: TGTGCCAGTCGGAGGACTAGCGGTTACAATGAGCAGTTCTTC. As protein: CASRRTSGYNEQFF.

The gene calls are TRBV24-1 and TRBJ1-2; no definite D call. This CDR3 has 12 residues. The V gene's germline CDR1 is KGHDR and CDR2 SFDVKD. V lost 5 bases and J 4 bases, leaving 7 bases between the germline ends. CDR3 in amino acids: CATSASSYGYTF. Written as DNA, the CDR3 is TGTGCCACCAGTGCTTCGTCCTATGGCTACACCTTC.